This passage covers 4 T cell receptor beta chains from one sample sequenced in a study of T cells in Graves' hyperthyroidism and ophthalmopathy. Amplified regions were TCR beta CDR3 sequences from RNA transcripts. The HTBI primer set drove a first-round RT-PCR of the TCR CDR3. From the multiplex PCR reads, TCRdb called clonotypes with MiXCR, one entry per CDR3 protein. The table includes over 300,000 distinct CDR3 sequences, about 13% detected once. The specimen sequenced was blood. These receptors all come from a woman aged 40 to 49 with Graves' ophthalmopathy.

V is TRBV14 and J is TRBJ2-3; 13 positions agree with TRBD2. From germline, CDR1 is SGHDN and CDR2 FVKESK. J gave up 6 bases and V 1 base, and 10 bases lay outside the gene matches. The CDR3 is 18 residues long. The CDR3 DNA follows: TGTGCCAGCAGCCAAGTAAGGACTAGCGGGAGAGTGGTGGATACGCAGTATTTT. Its protein is CASSQVRTSGRVVDTQYF.

In this sample, this clonotype turned up many times. This sequence joins TRBV12-3 or TRBV12-4 and TRBJ1-1; possibly TRBD1 for D (5 bases). CDR3 length: 14 amino acids. V dropped 4 bases and J dropped 6 bases, with 15 bases sitting between them. The chain's CDR3 is CASSWGRDVAEAFF. The CDR3 nucleotides are TGTGCCAGCAGTTGGGGACGGGATGTCGCTGAAGCTTTCTTT.

This clonotype was seen ten or more times. V gene TRBV24-1 combines with J gene TRBJ1-1; D remains unclear. The V gene's germline CDR1 is KGHDR and CDR2 SFDVKD. Trimming took off 3 bases at V and 5 bases at J, with 9 bases between the two ends. The CDR3 covers 13 residues. CDR3 residues: CATSDVRETEAFF. DNA for the CDR3: TGTGCCACCAGTGATGTTAGGGAAACTGAAGCTTTCTTT.

This clonotype has at least ten counts. The V call is TRBV20-1, the J call TRBJ2-7, with 8 bases fitting TRBD2. V lost 1 base and J lost 0; bases outside the gene matches: 8. The CDR3 has 16 residues. Germline values: CDR1 DFQATT, CDR2 SNEGSKA (reference sequence). CDR3 DNA: TGCAGTGCTAGAGTTATGGGCGGGGGGACCTCCTACGAGCAGTACTTC. Protein sequence: CSARVMGGGTSYEQYF.